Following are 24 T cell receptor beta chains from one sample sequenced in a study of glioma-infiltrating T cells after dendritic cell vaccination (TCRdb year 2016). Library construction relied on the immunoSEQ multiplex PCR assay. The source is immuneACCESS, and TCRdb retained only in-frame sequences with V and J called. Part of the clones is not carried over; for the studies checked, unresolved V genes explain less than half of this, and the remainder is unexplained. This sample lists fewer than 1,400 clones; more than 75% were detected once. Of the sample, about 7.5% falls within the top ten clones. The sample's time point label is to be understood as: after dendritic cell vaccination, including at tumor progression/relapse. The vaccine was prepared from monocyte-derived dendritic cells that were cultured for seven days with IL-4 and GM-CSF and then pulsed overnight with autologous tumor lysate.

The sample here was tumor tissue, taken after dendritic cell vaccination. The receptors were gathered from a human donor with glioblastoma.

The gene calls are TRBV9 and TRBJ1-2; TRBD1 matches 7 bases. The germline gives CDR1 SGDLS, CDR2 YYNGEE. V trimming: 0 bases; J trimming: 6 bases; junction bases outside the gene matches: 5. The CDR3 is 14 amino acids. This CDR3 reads CASSVDNRGHGYTF. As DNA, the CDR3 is TGTGCCAGCAGCGTAGATAACAGGGGCCATGGCTACACCTTC.

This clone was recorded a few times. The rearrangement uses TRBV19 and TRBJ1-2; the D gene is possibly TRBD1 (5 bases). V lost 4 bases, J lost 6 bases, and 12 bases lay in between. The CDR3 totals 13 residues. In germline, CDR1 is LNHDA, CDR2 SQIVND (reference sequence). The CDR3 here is CASSKSGVNGYTF. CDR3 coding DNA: TGTGCCAGTAGTAAGTCGGGGGTGAATGGCTACACCTTC.

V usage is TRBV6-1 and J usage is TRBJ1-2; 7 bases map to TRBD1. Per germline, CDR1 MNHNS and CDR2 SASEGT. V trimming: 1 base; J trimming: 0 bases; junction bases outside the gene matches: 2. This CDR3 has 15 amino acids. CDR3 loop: CASSEGGTANYGYTF. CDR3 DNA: TGTGCCAGCAGTGAAGGAGGGACAGCTAACTATGGCTACACCTTC.

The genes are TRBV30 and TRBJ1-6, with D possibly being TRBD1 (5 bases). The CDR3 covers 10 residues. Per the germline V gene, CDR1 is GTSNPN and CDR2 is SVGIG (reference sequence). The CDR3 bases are TGTGGTCGGGGGGGGTCACCCCTCCACTTT. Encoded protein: CGRGGSPLHF. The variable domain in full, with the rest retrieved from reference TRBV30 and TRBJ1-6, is SQTIHQWPATLVQPVGSPLSLECTVEGTSNPNLYWYRQAAGRGLQLLFYSVGIGQISSEVPQNLSASRPQDRQFILSSKKLLLSDSGFYLCGRGGSPLHFGNGTRLTVT.

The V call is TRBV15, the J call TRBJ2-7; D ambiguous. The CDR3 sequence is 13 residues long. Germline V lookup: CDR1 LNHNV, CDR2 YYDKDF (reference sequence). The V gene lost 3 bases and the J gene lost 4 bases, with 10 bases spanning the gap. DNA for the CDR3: TGTGCCACCAGCAGTGGTCAGGATTACGAGCAGTACTTC. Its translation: CATSSGQDYEQYF.

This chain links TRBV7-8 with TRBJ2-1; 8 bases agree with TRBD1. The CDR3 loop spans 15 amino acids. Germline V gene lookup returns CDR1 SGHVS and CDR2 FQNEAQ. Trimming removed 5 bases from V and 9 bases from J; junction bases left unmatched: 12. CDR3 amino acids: CASSPGTGGGAEQFF. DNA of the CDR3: TGTGCCAGCAGCCCCGGGACAGGAGGCGGAGCTGAGCAGTTCTTC.

The CDR3 DNA reads as TGTGCCAGCAGCGTAGGTACAGGGAGTCAGCCCCAGCATTTT. Its protein is CASSVGTGSQPQHF. J is TRBJ1-5 and V is TRBV9; the D gene is possibly TRBD1 (6 bases). V lost 0 bases to trimming and J lost 6 bases, with 10 bases between them. The CDR3 is 14 residues long. Germline V gene lookup returns CDR1 SGDLS and CDR2 YYNGEE.

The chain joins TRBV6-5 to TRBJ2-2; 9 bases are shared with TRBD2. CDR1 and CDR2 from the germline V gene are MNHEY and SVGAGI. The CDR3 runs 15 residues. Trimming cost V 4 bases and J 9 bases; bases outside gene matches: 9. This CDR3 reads CASSLSAGGPRELFF. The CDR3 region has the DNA TGTGCCAGCAGTTTATCGGCGGGGGGGCCCAGGGAGCTGTTTTTT.

For the CDR3, the DNA is TGTGCCAGCAGCCAAGACAGGCGGGGGCGACAGTTCTTC. Encoded protein: CASSQDRRGRQFF. V and J are TRBV4-2 and TRBJ2-1, with D maybe TRBD2 (7 bases). The CDR3 is made up of 13 amino acids. Germline V gives CDR1 LGHNA, CDR2 YNFKEQ. The V end lost 0 bases, the J end lost 13 bases, and 13 bases lay between the germline ends.

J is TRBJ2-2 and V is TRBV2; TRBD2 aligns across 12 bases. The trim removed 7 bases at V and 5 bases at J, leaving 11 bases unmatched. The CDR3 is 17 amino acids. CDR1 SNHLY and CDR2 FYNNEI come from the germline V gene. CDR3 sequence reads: CASTLTSGSLRTGELFF. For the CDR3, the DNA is TGTGCCAGCACTCTGACTAGCGGGAGTTTAAGGACCGGGGAGCTGTTTTTT. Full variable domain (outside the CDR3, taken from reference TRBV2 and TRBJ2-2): EPEVTQTPSHQVTQMGQEVILRCVPISNHLYFYWYRQILGQKVEFLVSFYNNEISEKSEIFDDQFSVERPDGSNFTLKIRSTKLEDSAMYFCASTLTSGSLRTGELFFGEGSRLTVL.

CDR3 in DNA: TGTGCCGGGGGGGACGGACCCTACGAGCAGTACTTC. It encodes CAGGDGPYEQYF. The gene calls are TRBV6-1 and TRBJ2-7; 7 bases fit TRBD2. V was clipped by 11 bases and J by 2 bases; unmatched bases: 6. Germline CDR1 and CDR2: MNHNS and SASEGT. This CDR3 is built from 12 residues.

The CDR3 nucleotides read TGCGCCAGCAGCACGACTAGCGGGGGCGTCTACGAGCAGTACTTC. Translation gives CASSTTSGGVYEQYF. This rearrangement joins TRBV5-1 to TRBJ2-7; 12 bases match TRBD2. Germline-derived CDR1 and CDR2 are SGHRS and YFSETQ. The CDR3 totals 15 residues. With 4 bases clipped from V and 3 bases from J, the junction kept 5 bases outside the gene matches.

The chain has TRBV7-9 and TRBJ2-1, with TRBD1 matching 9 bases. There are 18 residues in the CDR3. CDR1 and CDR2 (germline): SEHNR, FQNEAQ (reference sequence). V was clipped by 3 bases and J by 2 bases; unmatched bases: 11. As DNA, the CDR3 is TGTGCCAGCAGCTTCAGAGCACAGGGGGCTGGACCCTACAATGAGCAGTTCTTC. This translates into CASSFRAQGAGPYNEQFF.

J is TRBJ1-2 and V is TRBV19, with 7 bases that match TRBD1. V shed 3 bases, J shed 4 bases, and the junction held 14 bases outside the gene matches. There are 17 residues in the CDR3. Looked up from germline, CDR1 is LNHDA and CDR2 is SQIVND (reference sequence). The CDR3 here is CASSISQGRNLGYGYTF. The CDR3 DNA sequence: TGTGCCAGTAGTATTTCACAGGGGCGAAATCTCGGCTATGGCTACACCTTC.

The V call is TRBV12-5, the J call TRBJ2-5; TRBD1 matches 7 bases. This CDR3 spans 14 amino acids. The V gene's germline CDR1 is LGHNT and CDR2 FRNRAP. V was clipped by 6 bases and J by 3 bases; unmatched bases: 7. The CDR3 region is CASGFGTVEETQYF. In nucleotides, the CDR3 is TGTGCTAGTGGCTTCGGGACAGTGGAAGAGACCCAGTACTTC.

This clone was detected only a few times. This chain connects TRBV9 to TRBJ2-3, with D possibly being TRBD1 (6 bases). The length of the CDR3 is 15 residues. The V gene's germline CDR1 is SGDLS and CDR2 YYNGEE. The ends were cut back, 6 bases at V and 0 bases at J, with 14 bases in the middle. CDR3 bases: TGTGCCAGCACCCTACAGGGTTTTAGCACAGATACGCAGTATTTT. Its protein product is CASTLQGFSTDTQYF.

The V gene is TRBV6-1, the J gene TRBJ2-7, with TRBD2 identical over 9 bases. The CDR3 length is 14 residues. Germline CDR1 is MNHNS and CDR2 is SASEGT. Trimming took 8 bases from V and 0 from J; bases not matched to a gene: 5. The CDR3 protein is CASESGGSSYEQYF. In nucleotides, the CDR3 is TGTGCCAGCGAGAGCGGGGGGAGCTCCTACGAGCAGTACTTC.

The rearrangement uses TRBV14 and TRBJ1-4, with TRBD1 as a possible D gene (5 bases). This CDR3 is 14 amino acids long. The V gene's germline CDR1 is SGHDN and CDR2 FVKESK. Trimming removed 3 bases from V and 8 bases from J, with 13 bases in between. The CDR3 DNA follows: TGTGCCAGCAGCCACGGGGGGTTTGTGGAAAAACTGTTTTTT. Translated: CASSHGGFVEKLFF.

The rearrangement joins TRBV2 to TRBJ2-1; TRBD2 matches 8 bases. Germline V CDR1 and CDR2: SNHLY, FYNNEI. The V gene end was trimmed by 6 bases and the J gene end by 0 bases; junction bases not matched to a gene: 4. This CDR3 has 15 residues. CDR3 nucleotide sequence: TGTGCCAGCAGAACCGGGACTAGCTCCTACAATGAGCAGTTCTTC. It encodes CASRTGTSSYNEQFF.

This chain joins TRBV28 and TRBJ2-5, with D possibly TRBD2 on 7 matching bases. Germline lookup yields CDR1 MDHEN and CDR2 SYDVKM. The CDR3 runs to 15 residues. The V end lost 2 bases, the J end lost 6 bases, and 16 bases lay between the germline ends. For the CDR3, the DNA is TGTGCCAGCAGTTTAGGGGGGGGGCCAGGGAAGACCCAGTACTTC. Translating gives CASSLGGGPGKTQYF.

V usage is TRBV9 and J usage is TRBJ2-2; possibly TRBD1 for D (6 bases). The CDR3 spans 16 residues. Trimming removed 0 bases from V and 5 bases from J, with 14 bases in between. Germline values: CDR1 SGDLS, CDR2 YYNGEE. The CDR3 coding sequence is TGTGCCAGCAGCGTAGGTGAGGGGGTAAGAACCGGGGAGCTGTTTTTT. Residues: CASSVGEGVRTGELFF.

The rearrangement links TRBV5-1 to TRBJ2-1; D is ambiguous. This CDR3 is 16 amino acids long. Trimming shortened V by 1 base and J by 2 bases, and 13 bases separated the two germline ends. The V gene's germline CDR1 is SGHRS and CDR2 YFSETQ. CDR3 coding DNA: TGCGCCAGCAGCTTGACAGTCACGATAACCTACAATGAGCAGTTCTTC. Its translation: CASSLTVTITYNEQFF.

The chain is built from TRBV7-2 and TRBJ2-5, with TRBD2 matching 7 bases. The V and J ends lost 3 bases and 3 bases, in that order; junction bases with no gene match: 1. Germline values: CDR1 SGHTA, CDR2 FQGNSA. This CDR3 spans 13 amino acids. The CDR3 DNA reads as TGTGCCAGCAGCTTCGCGGGGGAAGAGACCCAGTACTTC. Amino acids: CASSFAGEETQYF.

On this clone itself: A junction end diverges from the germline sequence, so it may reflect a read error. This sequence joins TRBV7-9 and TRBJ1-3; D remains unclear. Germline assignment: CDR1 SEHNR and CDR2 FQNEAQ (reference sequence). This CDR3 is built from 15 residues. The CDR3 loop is CASSLGRGSENTIYF. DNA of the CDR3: TGTGCCAGCAGCTTAGGGCGGGGATCTGAAAACACCATATATTTT.